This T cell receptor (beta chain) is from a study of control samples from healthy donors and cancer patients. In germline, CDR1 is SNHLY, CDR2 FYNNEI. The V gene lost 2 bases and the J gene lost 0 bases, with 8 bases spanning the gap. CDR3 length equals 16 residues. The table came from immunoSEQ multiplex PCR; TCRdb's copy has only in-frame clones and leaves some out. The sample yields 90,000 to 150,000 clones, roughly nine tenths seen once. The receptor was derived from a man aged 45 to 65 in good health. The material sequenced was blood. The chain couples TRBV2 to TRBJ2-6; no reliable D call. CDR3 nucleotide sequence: TGTGCCAGCAGTGAATACGGGCGCTCTGGGGCCAACGTCCTGACTTTC. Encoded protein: CASSEYGRSGANVLTF.